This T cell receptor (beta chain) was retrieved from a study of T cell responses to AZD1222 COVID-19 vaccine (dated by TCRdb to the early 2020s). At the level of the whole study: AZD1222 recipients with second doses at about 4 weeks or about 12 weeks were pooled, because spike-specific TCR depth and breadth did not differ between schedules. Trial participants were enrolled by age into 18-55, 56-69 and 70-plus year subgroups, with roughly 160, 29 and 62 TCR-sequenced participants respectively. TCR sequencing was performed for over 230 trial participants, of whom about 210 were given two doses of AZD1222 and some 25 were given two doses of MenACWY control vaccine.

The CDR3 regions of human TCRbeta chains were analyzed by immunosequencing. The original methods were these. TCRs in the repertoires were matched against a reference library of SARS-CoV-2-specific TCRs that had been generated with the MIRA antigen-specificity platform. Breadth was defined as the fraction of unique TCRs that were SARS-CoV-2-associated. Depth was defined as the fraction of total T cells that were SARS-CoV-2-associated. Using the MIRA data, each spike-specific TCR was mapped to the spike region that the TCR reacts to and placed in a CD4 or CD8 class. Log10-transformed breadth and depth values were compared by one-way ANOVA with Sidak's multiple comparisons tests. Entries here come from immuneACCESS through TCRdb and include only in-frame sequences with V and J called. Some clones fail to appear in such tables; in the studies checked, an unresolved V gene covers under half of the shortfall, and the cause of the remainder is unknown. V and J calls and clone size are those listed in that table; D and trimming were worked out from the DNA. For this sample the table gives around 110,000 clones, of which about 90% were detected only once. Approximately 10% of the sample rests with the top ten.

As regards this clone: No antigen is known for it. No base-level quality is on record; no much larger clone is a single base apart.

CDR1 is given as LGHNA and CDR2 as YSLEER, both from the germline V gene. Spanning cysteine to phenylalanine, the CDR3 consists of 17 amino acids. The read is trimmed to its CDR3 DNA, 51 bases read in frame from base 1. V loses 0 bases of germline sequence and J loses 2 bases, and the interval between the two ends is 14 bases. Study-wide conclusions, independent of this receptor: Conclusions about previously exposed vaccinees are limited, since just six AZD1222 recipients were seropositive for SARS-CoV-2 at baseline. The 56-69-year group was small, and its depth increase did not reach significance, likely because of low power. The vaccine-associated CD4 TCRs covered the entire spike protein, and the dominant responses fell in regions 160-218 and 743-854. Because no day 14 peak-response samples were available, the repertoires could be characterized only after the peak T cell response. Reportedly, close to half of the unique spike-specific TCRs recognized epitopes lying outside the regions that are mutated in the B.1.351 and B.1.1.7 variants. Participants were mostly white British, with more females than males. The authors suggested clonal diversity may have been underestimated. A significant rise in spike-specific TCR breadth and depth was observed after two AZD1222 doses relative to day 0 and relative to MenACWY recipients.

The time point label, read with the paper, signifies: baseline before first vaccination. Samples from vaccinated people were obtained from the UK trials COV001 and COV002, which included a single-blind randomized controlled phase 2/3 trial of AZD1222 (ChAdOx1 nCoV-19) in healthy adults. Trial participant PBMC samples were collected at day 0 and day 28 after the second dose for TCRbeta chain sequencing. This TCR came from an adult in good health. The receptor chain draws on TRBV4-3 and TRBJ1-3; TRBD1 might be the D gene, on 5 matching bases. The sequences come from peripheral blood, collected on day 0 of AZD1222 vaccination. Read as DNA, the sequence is TGCGCCAGCAGCCAAGAACCTTTGGGGGGAGCTGGAAACACCATATATTTT. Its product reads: CASSQEPLGGAGNTIYF.